This is a list of T cell receptor beta chains from one sample in a study of early T cells in non-severe SARS-CoV-2 infection. Via MiXCR, TCRdb re-called the 5' RACE reads, giving one row per CDR3 protein. The repertoire holds under 70,000 distinct CDR3 sequences, 4.5% to 7% seen once, with almost 7% in the top ten. Input material: whole blood. These receptor sequences come from an adult who was a healthcare worker with PCR-confirmed SARS-CoV-2 infection or an uninfected control (not recorded which). Both conserved end residues are part of each CDR3. A D gene is named only where the DNA matches it firmly. Clone size is given as once, few, many, or a class for an expanded clone.

D: -
size: many
V: TRBV5-4
J: TRBJ1-2
CDR3: CASSGRRAEDYGYTF
DNA: TGTGCCAGCAGCGGGAGGAGGGCGGAGGACTATGGCTACACCTTC

D: -
size: few
V: TRBV20-1
J: TRBJ2-7
CDR3: CSARVSDATYEQYF
DNA: TGCAGTGCTAGAGTTTCAGACGCAACCTACGAGCAGTACTTC

D: -
size: many
V: TRBV11-2
J: TRBJ2-3
CDR3: CASSSHGGSTDTQYF
DNA: TGTGCCAGCAGCTCCCACGGGGGTAGCACAGATACGCAGTATTTT

D: TRBD1
size: few
V: TRBV12-3/TRBV12-4
J: TRBJ2-2
CDR3: CASSTGQGTGGELFF
DNA: TGTGCCAGCAGTACCGGACAGGGGACGGGCGGGGAGCTGTTTTTT

D: TRBD2
size: many
V: TRBV20-1
J: TRBJ2-1
CDR3: CSARVGLAGGVSYNEQFF
DNA: TGCAGTGCTAGAGTTGGACTAGCGGGAGGTGTCTCCTACAATGAGCAGTTCTTC

D: TRBD1
size: few
V: TRBV7-6
J: TRBJ1-6
CDR3: CASSLDRVNSPLHF
DNA: TGTGCCAGCAGCCTGGACAGGGTCAATTCACCCCTCCACTTT

D: TRBD2
size: few
V: TRBV30
J: TRBJ2-3
CDR3: CAWSSGRVGDTQYF
DNA: TGTGCCTGGAGTTCGGGGAGGGTGGGAGATACGCAGTATTTT

D: TRBD2
size: many
V: TRBV20-1
J: TRBJ2-5
CDR3: CSARDNSGSRETQYF
DNA: TGCAGTGCTAGAGATAACAGCGGGAGTCGAGAGACCCAGTACTTC

D: -
size: few
V: TRBV2
J: TRBJ2-1
CDR3: CASRREGQGQFF
DNA: TGTGCCAGCAGGAGGGAAGGGCAGGGGCAGTTCTTC

D: TRBD1
size: many
V: TRBV6-1
J: TRBJ1-2
CDR3: CASSKAGGAYGYTF
DNA: TGTGCCAGCAGTAAGGCAGGGGGCGCCTATGGCTACACCTTC

D: -
size: many
V: TRBV6-5
J: TRBJ1-3
CDR3: CASSQTFTGRNTIYF
DNA: TGTGCCAGCAGTCAAACCTTTACAGGGCGCAACACCATATATTTT